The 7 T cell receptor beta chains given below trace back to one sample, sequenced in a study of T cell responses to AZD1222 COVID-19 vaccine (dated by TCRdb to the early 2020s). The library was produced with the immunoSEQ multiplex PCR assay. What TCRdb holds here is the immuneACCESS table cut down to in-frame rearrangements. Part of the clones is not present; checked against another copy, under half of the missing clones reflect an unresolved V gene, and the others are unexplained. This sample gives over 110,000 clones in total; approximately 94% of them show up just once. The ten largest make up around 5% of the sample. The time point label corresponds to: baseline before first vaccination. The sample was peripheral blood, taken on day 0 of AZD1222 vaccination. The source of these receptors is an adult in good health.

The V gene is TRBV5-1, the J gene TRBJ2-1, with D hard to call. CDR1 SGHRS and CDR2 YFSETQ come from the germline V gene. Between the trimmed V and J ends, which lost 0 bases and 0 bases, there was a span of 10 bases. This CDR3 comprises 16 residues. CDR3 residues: CASSLGAASSYNEQFF. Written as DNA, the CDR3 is TGCGCCAGCAGCTTGGGGGCGGCGAGCTCCTACAATGAGCAGTTCTTC.

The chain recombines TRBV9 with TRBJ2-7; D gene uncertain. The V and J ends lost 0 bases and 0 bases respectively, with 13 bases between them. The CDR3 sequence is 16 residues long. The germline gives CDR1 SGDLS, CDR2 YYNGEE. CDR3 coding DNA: TGTGCCAGCAGCGTAGCTGACTCACCGAGCTCCTACGAGCAGTACTTC. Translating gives CASSVADSPSSYEQYF. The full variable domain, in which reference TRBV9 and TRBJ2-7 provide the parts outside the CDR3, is DSGVTQTPKHLITATGQRVTLRCSPRSGDLSVYWYQQSLDQGLQFLIQYYNGEERAKGNILERFSAQQFPDLHSELNLSSLELGDSALYFCASSVADSPSSYEQYFGPGTRLTVT.

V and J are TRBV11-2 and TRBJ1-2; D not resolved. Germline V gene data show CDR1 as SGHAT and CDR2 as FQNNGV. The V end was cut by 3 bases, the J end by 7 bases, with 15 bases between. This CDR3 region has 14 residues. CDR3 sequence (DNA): TGTGCCAGCAGCTTCTCCGGGAGGGATAGTGGCTACACCTTC. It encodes CASSFSGRDSGYTF. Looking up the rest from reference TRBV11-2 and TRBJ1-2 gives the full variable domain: EAGVAQSPRYKIIEKRQSVAFWCNPISGHATLYWYQQILGQGPKLLIQFQNNGVVDDSQLPKDRFSAERLKGVDSTLKIQPAKLEDSAVYLCASSFSGRDSGYTFGSGTRLTVV.

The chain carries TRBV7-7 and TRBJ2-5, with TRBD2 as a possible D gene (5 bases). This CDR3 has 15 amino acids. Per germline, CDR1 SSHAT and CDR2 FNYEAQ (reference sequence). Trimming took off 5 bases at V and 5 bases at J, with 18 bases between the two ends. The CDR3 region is CASSARAGYSETQYF. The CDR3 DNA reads TGTGCCAGCAGCGCGAGGGCAGGTTACTCGGAGACCCAGTACTTC. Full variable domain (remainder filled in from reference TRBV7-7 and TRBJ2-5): GAGVSQSPRYKVTKRGQDVTLRCDPISSHATLYWYQQALGQGPEFLTYFNYEAQPDKSGLPSDRFSAERPEGSISTLTIQRTEQRDSAMYRCASSARAGYSETQYFGPGTRLLVL.

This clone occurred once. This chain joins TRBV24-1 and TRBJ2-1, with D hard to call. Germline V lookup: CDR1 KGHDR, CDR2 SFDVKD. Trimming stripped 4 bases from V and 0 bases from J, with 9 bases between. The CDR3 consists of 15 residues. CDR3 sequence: CATSDPEFSYNEQFF. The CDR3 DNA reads TGTGCCACCAGTGACCCAGAATTCTCCTACAATGAGCAGTTCTTC.

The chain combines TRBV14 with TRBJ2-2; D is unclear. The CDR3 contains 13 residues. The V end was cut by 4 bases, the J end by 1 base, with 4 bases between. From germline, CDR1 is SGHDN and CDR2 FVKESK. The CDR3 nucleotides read TGTGCCAGCAGCCCCCAGAACACCGGGGAGCTGTTTTTT. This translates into CASSPQNTGELFF.

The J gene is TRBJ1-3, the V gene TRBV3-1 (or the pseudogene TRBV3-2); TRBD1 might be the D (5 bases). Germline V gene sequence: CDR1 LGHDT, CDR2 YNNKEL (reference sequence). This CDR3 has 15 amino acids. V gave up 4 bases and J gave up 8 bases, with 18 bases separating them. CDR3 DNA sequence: TGTGCCAGCAGCCCCGTGGGGGTAACTGGGGACACCATATATTTT. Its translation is CASSPVGVTGDTIYF.